This passage covers 15 T cell receptor beta chains from one sample sequenced in a study of cytomegalovirus exposure and HLA in healthy donors. This PCR relied on a set of 60 Vbeta primers and 13 Jbeta primers. Sequencing was performed with immunoSEQ multiplex PCR; in TCRdb, only in-frame clones are kept and a portion is missing. The data show under 200,000 clones, with 86% seen just once and around 0.3% held by the top ten. Sequencing used PBMCs. These receptors originate from a woman between 25 and 40 years old in good health and CMV-seronegative.

The rearrangement links TRBV2 to TRBJ2-7; D is undetermined. Germline lookup yields CDR1 SNHLY and CDR2 FYNNEI. CDR3 size: 13 residues. Trimming stripped 2 bases from V and 0 bases from J, with 5 bases between. The CDR3: CASSEQDSYEQYF. CDR3 DNA sequence: TGTGCCAGCAGTGAACAGGACTCCTACGAGCAGTACTTC.

The genes are TRBV4-2 and TRBJ2-3; tentatively, D is TRBD2 (5 bases). The germline V gene has CDR1 LGHNA and CDR2 YNFKEQ. V lost 1 base, J lost 2 bases, and 16 bases lay in between. CDR3 length equals 17 residues. The CDR3 sequence: CASSQVREGRNTDTQYF. CDR3 DNA sequence: TGTGCCAGCAGCCAAGTCCGAGAGGGCCGAAACACAGATACGCAGTATTTT.

This clone was recorded a few times. This rearrangement joins TRBV6-5 to TRBJ1-1, with D possibly TRBD1 on 5 matching bases. This CDR3 contains 14 residues. Germline V lookup: CDR1 MNHEY, CDR2 SVGAGI. V was trimmed by 6 bases and J by 0 bases, leaving 11 bases between them. The CDR3 coding sequence is TGTGCCAGCAGACCAGACAGCATGAACACTGAAGCTTTCTTT. This gives the protein CASRPDSMNTEAFF.

This chain connects TRBV27 to TRBJ2-7, with 7 nucleotides matching TRBD1. J was trimmed by 4 bases and V by 6 bases; bases with no gene match: 9. The CDR3 runs 14 residues. The germline gives CDR1 MNHEY, CDR2 SMNVEV (reference sequence). Written as DNA, the CDR3 is TGTGCCAGCAGACCCGACAGGGTAAGGTACGAGCAGTACTTC. As protein: CASRPDRVRYEQYF.

The chain combines TRBV7-9 with TRBJ2-7; 8 bases match TRBD1. The CDR3 extends over 14 amino acids. The germline V gene encodes CDR1 SEHNR and CDR2 FQNEAQ (reference sequence). V trimming: 5 bases; J trimming: 2 bases; junction bases outside the gene matches: 5. In nucleotides, the CDR3 is TGTGCCAGCAGCCCCAGGGGGCGCCCCTACGAGCAGTACTTC. This sequence encodes CASSPRGRPYEQYF.

V usage is TRBV5-1 and J usage is TRBJ2-7, with 8 nucleotides matching TRBD1. Per germline, CDR1 SGHRS and CDR2 YFSETQ. With V trimmed by 3 bases and J by 5 bases, 1 base remained unmatched. The CDR3 runs to 12 residues. The CDR3 loop reads CASSSTGDEQYF. The CDR3 DNA sequence: TGCGCCAGCAGCTCGACAGGGGACGAGCAGTACTTC.

This clone has a handful of counts. V is TRBV19 and J is TRBJ2-1; the match to TRBD2 covers 13 bases. This CDR3 has 15 residues. J gave up 5 bases and V 6 bases, and 4 bases lay outside the gene matches. The germline CDR1 and CDR2 sequences are LNHDA and SQIVND (reference sequence). The CDR3 DNA sequence: TGTGCCAGTAGCGTGACTAGCGGGAGGAACAATGAGCAGTTCTTC. Translated: CASSVTSGRNNEQFF.

This clone was seen just once. The chain employs TRBV2 and TRBJ2-5; a weak D match, TRBD2 (7 bases). Trimming cost V 7 bases and J 4 bases, with 13 bases left between them. Germline V gene lookup returns CDR1 SNHLY and CDR2 FYNNEI. This CDR3 has 13 amino acids. CDR3 DNA: TGTGCCAGCATTCGGGGGGCTGGAGAGACCCAGTACTTC. Translation gives CASIRGAGETQYF.

CDR3 loop: CASSLPSGTGDTQYF. The CDR3 DNA is TGCGCCAGCAGCTTGCCTAGCGGGACCGGAGATACGCAGTATTTT. The chain employs TRBV5-1 and TRBJ2-3; TRBD2 agrees at 9 bases. CDR3 length equals 15 residues. CDR1 SGHRS and CDR2 YFSETQ come from the germline V gene. Germline trimming cut 1 base from V and 5 bases from J; bases unmatched to any gene: 5.

A single count supports this clone. The chain carries TRBV28 and TRBJ1-4; TRBD1 might be the D (6 bases). There are 17 residues in the CDR3. Germline CDR1 is MDHEN and CDR2 is SYDVKM. V lost 3 bases, J lost 0 bases, and 14 bases lay in between. In DNA, the CDR3 is TGTGCCAGCAGTTTCCGGGACACCCTCACAACTAATGAAAAACTGTTTTTT. It translates to CASSFRDTLTTNEKLFF.

This sequence joins TRBV7-9 and TRBJ2-2; tentatively, D is TRBD2 (6 bases). Germline V gene data show CDR1 as SEHNR and CDR2 as FQNEAQ (reference sequence). The length of the CDR3 is 14 residues. V was shortened by 5 bases and J by 7 bases, with 14 bases between the two germline ends. CDR3 residues: CASSVPRRGGELFF. Written as DNA, the CDR3 is TGTGCCAGCAGCGTACCGAGGAGGGGCGGGGAGCTGTTTTTT.

The chain combines TRBV27 with TRBJ1-1; 9 bases fit TRBD1. Germline V lookup: CDR1 MNHEY, CDR2 SMNVEV (reference sequence). This CDR3 has 15 amino acids. V gave up 4 bases and J gave up 5 bases; unmatched junction bases: 8. The CDR3 sequence is CASSSQTGGRTEAFF. For the CDR3, the DNA is TGTGCCAGCAGTTCCCAAACAGGGGGCCGGACTGAAGCTTTCTTT.

The gene calls are TRBV10-1 and TRBJ1-1, with D possibly matching TRBD1 (6 bases). Germline values: CDR1 WNHNN, CDR2 SYGVQD (reference sequence). CDR3 length equals 14 residues. Trimming took off 3 bases at V and 2 bases at J, with 10 bases between the two ends. The CDR3, as DNA: TGCGCCAGCAGTGAACAGGGTGGAAACACTGAAGCTTTCTTT. As protein: CASSEQGGNTEAFF.

This chain links TRBV2 with TRBJ2-2; D is possibly TRBD1 (5 bases). With 6 bases removed from V and 6 bases from J, the gap between germline ends came to 20 bases. CDR3 length equals 16 residues. CDR1 SNHLY and CDR2 FYNNEI come from the germline V gene. CDR3 loop: CASRSSRVSVAGELFF. Here the CDR3 DNA reads TGTGCCAGCAGGTCATCCAGGGTGAGCGTCGCCGGGGAGCTGTTTTTT.

The chain carries TRBV7-3 and TRBJ1-1; D gene unclear. The V and J ends lost 5 bases and 5 bases respectively, with 9 bases between them. The CDR3 has 12 residues. Germline CDR1 SGHTA, CDR2 FQGTGA. The CDR3 here is CASSRTETEAFF. The CDR3, as DNA: TGTGCCAGCAGCCGAACTGAGACTGAAGCTTTCTTT.